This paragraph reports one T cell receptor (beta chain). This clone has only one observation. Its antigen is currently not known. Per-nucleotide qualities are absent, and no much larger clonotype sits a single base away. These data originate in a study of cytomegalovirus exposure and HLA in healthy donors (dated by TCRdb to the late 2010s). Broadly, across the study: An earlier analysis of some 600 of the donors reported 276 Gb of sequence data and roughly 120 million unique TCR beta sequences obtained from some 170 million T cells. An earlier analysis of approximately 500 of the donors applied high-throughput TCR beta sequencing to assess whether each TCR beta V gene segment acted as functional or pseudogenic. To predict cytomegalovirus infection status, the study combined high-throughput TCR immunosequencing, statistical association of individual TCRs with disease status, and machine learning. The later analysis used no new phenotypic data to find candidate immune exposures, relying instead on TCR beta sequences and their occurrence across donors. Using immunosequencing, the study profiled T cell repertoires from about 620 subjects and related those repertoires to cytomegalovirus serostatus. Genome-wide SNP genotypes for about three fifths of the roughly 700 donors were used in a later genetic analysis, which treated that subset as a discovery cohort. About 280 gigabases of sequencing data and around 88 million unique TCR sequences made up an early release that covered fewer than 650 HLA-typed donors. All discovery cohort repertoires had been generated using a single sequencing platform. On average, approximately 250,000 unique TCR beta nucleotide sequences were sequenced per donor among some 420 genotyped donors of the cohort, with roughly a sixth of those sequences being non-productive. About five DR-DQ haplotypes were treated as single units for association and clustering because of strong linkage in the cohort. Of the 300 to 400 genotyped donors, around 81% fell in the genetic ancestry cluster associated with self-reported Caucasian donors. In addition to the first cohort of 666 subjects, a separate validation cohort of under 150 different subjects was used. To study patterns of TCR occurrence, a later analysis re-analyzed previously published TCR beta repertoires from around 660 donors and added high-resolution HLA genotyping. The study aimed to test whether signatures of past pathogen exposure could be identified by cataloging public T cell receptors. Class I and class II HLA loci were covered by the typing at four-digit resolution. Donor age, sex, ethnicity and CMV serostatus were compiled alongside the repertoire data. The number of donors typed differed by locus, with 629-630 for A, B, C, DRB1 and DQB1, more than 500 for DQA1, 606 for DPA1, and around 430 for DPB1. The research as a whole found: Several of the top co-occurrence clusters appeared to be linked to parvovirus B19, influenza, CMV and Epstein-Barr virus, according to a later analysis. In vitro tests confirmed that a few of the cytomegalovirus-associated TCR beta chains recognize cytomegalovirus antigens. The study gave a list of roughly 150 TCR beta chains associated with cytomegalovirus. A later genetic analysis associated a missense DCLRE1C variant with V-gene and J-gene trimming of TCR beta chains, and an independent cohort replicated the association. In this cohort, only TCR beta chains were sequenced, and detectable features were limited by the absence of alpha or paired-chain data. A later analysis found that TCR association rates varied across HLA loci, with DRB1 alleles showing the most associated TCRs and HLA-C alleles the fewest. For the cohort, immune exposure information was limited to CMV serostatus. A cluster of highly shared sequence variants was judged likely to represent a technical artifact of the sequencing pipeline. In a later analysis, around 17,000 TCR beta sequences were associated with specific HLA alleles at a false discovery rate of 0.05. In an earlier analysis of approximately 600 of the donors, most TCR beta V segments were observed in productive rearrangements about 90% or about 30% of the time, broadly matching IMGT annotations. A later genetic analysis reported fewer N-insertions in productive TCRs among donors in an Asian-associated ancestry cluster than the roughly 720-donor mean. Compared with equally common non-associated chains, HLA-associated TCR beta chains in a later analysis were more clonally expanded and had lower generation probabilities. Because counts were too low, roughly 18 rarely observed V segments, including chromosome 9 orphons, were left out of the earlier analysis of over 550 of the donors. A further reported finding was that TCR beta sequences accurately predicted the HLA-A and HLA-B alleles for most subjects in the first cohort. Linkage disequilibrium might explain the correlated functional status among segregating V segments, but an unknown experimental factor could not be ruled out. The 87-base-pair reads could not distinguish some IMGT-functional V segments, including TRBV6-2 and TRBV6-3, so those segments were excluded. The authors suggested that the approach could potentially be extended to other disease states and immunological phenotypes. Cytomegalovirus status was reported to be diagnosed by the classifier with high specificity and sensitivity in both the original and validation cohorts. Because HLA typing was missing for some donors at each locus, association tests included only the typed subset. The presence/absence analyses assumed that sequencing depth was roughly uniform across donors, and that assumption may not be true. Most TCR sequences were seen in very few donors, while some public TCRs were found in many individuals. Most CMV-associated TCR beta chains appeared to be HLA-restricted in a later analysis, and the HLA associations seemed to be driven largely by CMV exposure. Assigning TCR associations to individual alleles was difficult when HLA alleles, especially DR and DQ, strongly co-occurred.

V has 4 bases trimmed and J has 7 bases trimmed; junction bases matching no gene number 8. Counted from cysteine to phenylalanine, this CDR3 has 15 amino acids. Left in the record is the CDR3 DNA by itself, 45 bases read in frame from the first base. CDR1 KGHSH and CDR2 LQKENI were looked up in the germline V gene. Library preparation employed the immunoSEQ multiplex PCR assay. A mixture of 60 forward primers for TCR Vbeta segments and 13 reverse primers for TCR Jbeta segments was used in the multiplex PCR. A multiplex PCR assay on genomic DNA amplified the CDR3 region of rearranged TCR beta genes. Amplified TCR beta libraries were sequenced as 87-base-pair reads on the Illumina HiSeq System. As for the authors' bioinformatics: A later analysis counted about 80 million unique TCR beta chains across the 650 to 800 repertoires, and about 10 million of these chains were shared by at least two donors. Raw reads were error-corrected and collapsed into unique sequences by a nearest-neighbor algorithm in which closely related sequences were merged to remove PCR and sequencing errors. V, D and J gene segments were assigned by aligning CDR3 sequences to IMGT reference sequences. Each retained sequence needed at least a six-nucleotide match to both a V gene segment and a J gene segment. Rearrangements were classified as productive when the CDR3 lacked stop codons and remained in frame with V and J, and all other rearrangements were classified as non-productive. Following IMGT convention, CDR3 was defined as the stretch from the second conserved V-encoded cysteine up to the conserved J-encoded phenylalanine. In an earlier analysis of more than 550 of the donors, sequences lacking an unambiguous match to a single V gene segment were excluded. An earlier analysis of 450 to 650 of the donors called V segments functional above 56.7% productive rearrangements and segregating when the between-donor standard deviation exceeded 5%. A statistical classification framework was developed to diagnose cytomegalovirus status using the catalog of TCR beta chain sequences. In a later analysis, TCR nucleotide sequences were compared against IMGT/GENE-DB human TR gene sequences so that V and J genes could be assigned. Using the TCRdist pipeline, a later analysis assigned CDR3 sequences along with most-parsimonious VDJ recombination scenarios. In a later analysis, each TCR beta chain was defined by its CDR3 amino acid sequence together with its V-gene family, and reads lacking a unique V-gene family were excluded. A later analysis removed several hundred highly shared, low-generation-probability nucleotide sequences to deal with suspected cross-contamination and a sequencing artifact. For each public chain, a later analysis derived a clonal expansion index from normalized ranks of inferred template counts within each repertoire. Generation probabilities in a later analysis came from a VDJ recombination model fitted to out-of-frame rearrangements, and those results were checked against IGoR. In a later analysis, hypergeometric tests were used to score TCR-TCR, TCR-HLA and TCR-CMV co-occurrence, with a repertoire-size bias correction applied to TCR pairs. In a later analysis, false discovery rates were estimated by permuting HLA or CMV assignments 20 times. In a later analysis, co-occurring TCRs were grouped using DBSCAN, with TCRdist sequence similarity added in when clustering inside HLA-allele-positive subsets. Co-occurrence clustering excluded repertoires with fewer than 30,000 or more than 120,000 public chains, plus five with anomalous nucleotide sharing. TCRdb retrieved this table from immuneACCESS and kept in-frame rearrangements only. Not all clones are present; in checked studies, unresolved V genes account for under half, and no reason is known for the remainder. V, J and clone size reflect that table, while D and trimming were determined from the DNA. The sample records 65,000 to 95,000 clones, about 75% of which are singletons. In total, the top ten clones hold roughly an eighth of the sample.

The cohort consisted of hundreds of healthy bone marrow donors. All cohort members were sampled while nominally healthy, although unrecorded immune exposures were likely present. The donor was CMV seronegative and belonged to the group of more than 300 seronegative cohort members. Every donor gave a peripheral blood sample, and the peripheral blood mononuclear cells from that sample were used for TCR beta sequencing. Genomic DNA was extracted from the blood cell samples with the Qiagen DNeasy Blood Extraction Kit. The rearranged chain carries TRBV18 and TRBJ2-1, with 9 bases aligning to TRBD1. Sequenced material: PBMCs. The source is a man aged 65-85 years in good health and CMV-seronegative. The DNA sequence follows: TGTGCCAGCTCACTAAGGACAGGGGAAAGGAATGAGCAGTTCTTC. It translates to CASSLRTGERNEQFF.